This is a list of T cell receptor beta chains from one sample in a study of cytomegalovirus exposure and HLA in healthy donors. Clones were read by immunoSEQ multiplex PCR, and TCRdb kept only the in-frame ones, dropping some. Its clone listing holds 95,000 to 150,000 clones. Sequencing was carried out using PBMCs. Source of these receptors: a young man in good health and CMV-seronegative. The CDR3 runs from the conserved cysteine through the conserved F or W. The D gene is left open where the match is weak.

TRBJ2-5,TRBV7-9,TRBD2,TGTGCCAGCAGCATCACCGGGACTAGGCAAGAGACCCAGTACTTC,CASSITGTRQETQYF
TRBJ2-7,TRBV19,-,TGTGCCAGTAGTATCCTTGGCGGTGGCGAGCAGTACTTC,CASSILGGGEQYF
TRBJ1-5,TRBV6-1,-,TGTGCCAGCAGCCAGGGGTTCAATAGCAATCAGCCCCAGCATTTT,CASSQGFNSNQPQHF
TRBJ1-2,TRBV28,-,TGTGCCAGCACTATTGCGGGGTATGGCTACACCTTC,CASTIAGYGYTF
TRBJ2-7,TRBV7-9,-,TGTGCCAGCAGCCCTAGAGACCCGGGACACCGCTCCTACGAGCAGTACTTC,CASSPRDPGHRSYEQYF
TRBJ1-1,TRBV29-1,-,TGCAGCGCACCTTCGGGGGGCGCTTCGGCTGAAGCTTTCTTT,CSAPSGGASAEAFF
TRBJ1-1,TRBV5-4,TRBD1,TGTGCCAGCAGCTTGGGACAGGGGGCGAGAACGAACACTGAAGCTTTCTTT,CASSLGQGARTNTEAFF
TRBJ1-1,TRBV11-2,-,TGTGCCAGCAGGCCTCCCCTAGTCACTGAAGCTTTCTTT,CASRPPLVTEAFF
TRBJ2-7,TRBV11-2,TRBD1,TGTGCCAGCAGCTTAGTTGGGACAGGGGATTACGAGCAGTACTTC,CASSLVGTGDYEQYF
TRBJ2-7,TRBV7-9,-,TGTGCCAGCAGCTTGGGGGCTAGCTGGGGAGAGCAGTACTTC,CASSLGASWGEQYF
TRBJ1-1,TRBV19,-,TGTGCCAGTAGTTCATATACCGGGACAGAAGCTTTCTTT,CASSSYTGTEAFF
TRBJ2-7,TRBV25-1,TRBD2,TGTGCCAGCAGTAGCGGGGCAGGGTACTCTGACGAGCAGTACTTC,CASSSGAGYSDEQYF
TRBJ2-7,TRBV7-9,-,TGTGCCAGCAGCGGGAGTCACGGGACTCCTTACGAGCAGTACTTC,CASSGSHGTPYEQYF
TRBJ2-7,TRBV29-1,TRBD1,TGCAGCGTAGGGGGACAGCTCTCCTACGAGCAGTACTTC,CSVGGQLSYEQYF
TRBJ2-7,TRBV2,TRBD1,TGTGCCAGCACCTCGAGGACAGGGACCTACGAGCAGTACTTC,CASTSRTGTYEQYF
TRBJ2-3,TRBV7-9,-,TGTGCCAGCAGCTTACAGAGCGCAGATACGCAGTATTTT,CASSLQSADTQYF
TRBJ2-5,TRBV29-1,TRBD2,TGCAGCGTTGTGGGACTAGCCTATGAAGAGACCCAGTACTTC,CSVVGLAYEETQYF
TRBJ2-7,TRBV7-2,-,TGTGCCAGCAGCCCCCGCGGGGCCTTCAAGAGAACCTACGAGCAGTACTTC,CASSPRGAFKRTYEQYF
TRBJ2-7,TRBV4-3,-,TGCGCCAGCAGCCAAGATCGCGAGGGTTACGAGCAGTACTTC,CASSQDREGYEQYF
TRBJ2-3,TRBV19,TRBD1,TGTGCCAGTAGTGGAGGGACAGGGCGCACAGATACGCAGTATTTT,CASSGGTGRTDTQYF
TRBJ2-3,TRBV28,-,TGTGCCAGCAGCCCCCGGCGGGCGTCTCCAGATACGCAGTATTTT,CASSPRRASPDTQYF
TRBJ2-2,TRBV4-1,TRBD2,TGCGCCAGCAGCCGAGGCGGCGGGAGCATGGGGGCCGGGGAGCTGTTTTTT,CASSRGGGSMGAGELFF
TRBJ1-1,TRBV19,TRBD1,TGTGCCAGTAGTTCTACAGGGGGCAATGAAGCTTTCTTT,CASSSTGGNEAFF
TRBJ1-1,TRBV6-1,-,TGTGCCAGCCATACCGGGACACAGAACACTGAAGCTTTCTTT,CASHTGTQNTEAFF
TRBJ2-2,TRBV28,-,TGTGCCAGCAGCCTCCCCACTGCGAACACCGGGGAGCTGTTTTTT,CASSLPTANTGELFF
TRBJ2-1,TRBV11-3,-,TGTGCCAGCAGCTTAGTGGCCAGCTCCTACAATGAGCAGTTCTTC,CASSLVASSYNEQFF
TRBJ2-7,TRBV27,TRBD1,TGTGCCACCGGCAGGGGGTATCGATCCTACGAGCAGTACTTC,CATGRGYRSYEQYF
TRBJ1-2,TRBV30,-,TGTGCCTGGAAATTTCAAGAAACAAACTATGGCTACACCTTC,CAWKFQETNYGYTF
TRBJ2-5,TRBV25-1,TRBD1,TGTGCCAGCAGTGAACAAGTCAGGGGGCTCCAAGAGACCCAGTACTTC,CASSEQVRGLQETQYF
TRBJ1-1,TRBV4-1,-,TGCGCCAGCAGCCAAGAGACCGGGGTGAACACTGAAGCTTTCTTT,CASSQETGVNTEAFF
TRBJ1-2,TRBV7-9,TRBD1,TGTGCCAGCACCAGGGGGACAGAAAGTGGCTACACCTTC,CASTRGTESGYTF
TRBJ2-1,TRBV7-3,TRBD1,TGTGCCAGCAGCTTAAGAGGGGGCGGGTCTTTTTACAATGAGCAGTTCTTC,CASSLRGGGSFYNEQFF
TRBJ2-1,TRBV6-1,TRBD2,TGTGCCAGCAGTGAACCCCTAGCGGACCTCAGGAATGAGCAGTTCTTC,CASSEPLADLRNEQFF
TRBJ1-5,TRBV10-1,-,TGCGCCAGCGCGGACCTCGGAGGACCCCAGCATTTT,CASADLGGPQHF
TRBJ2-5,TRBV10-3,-,TGTGCCATCAGTGAGTCGATGGCCCAAGAGACCCAGTACTTC,CAISESMAQETQYF
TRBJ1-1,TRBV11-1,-,TGTGCCAGCAGCGCTAAGAGGAACACTGAAGCTTTCTTT,CASSAKRNTEAFF
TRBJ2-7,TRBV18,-,TGTGCCAGCTCACCCTTCGGGGGACAGAGAGACGAGCAGTACTTC,CASSPFGGQRDEQYF
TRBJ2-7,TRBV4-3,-,TGCGCCAGCAGCCAAGAGGCCGGGAGCGCCTACGAGCAGTACTTC,CASSQEAGSAYEQYF
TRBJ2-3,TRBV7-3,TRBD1,TGTGCCAGCAGCTCGACAGGGGTTAGCACAGATACGCAGTATTTT,CASSSTGVSTDTQYF
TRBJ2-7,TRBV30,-,TGTGCCTGGAGCCGTAAGCAGGGGCAAGAGTACTTC,CAWSRKQGQEYF
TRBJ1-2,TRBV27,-,TGTGCCAGCAGTTTCAAGCCAGGGCCCTATGGCTACACCTTC,CASSFKPGPYGYTF
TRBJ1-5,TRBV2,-,TGTGCCAGCAACATACTCGGGGGCAATCAGCCCCAGCATTTT,CASNILGGNQPQHF
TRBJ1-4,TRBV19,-,TGTGCCAGTAGTCCACGGACACTAACTAATGAAAAACTGTTTTTT,CASSPRTLTNEKLFF
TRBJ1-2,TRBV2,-,TGTGCCAGTTCTCCCATCAGGGATGGTAACTATGGCTACACCTTC,CASSPIRDGNYGYTF
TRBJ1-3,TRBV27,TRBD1,TGTGCCAGCAGCCCTACACCCCCGGGACAGGGACGAAACACCATATATTTT,CASSPTPPGQGRNTIYF
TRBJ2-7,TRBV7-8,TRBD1,TGTGCCAGCAGCCCCGACCGGGACAGGGACCACGAGCAGTACTTC,CASSPDRDRDHEQYF
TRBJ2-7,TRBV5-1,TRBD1,TGCGCCAGCAGGTCTGGACAGGGGGCCTACGAGCAGTACTTC,CASRSGQGAYEQYF
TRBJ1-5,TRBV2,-,TGTGCCAGCAGTGGAGGGATGGGGCAGCCCCAGCATTTT,CASSGGMGQPQHF
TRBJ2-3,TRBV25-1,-,TGTGCCAGCAGTGGAGCCCTCACAGATACGCAGTATTTT,CASSGALTDTQYF
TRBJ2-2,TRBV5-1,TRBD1,TGCGCCAGCAGGTTTGGACAGGGGGTCGCCGGGGAGCTGTTTTTT,CASRFGQGVAGELFF
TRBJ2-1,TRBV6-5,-,TGTGCCAGCAGTTCCCTGGGGGGAGCGGACAATGAGCAGTTCTTC,CASSSLGGADNEQFF
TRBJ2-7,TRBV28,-,TGTGCCAGCAGTTCCTCTGCCGGGTACTACGAGCAGTACTTC,CASSSSAGYYEQYF